The 25 T cell receptor beta chains in this list originate from one sample, sequenced in a study of T cell responses to AZD1222 COVID-19 vaccine. TCRdb's copy holds only in-frame clones and misses some; the assay was immunoSEQ multiplex PCR. The sample records approximately 170,000 clones, approximately 94% being singletons. The sample was peripheral blood, taken 28 days after the second AZD1222 dose. The receptors derive from an adult who received the AZD1222 COVID-19 vaccine.

As DNA, the CDR3 is TGTGCCAGTAGTACCCCCTGGGCAGGGAACTATGGCTACACCTTC. Protein product: CASSTPWAGNYGYTF. The rearrangement links TRBV19 to TRBJ1-2; the D gene is possibly TRBD1 (5 bases). In germline, CDR1 is LNHDA, CDR2 SQIVND (reference sequence). The CDR3 loop spans 15 amino acids. Trimming pared 4 bases from V and 2 bases from J, leaving 14 bases between.

V and J are TRBV14 and TRBJ2-7; D is possibly TRBD1 or TRBD2 (6 bases each). This CDR3 comprises 15 residues. Germline V gene lookup returns CDR1 SGHDN and CDR2 FVKESK. Trimming removed 1 base at V and 6 bases at J, with 16 bases between. The CDR3: CASSQGGPLGGEQYF. CDR3 DNA sequence: TGTGCCAGCAGCCAAGGGGGGCCCTTGGGGGGCGAGCAGTACTTC.

This clone was observed a handful of times. This chain links TRBV3-1 (or the pseudogene TRBV3-2) with TRBJ1-2; a possible D gene is TRBD1 (5 bases). CDR1 and CDR2 (germline): LGHDT, YNNKEL (reference sequence). V gave up 2 bases and J gave up 4 bases, with 11 bases separating them. The CDR3 covers 14 residues. CDR3 DNA: TGTGCCAGCAGCCAATTCAGCAGGGCCTATGGCTACACCTTC. Translated, it gives CASSQFSRAYGYTF.

Only a few counts were recorded for this clone. The rearrangement uses TRBV5-1 and TRBJ1-1; D remains ambiguous. Per the germline V gene, CDR1 is SGHRS and CDR2 is YFSETQ. V lost 1 base and J lost 5, with 9 bases in between. The CDR3 is 13 residues long. DNA of the CDR3: TGCGCCAGCAGCTTGAAAGGGCTTACTGAAGCTTTCTTT. It is translated as CASSLKGLTEAFF.

This clone showed up just once. The chain combines TRBV5-1 with TRBJ2-1; 8 bases are a match to TRBD1. V lost 4 bases, J lost 7 bases, and 7 bases stayed unmatched. The germline gives CDR1 SGHRS, CDR2 YFSETQ. CDR3 length equals 14 residues. CDR3 sequence: CASSLRTGTNEQFF. The CDR3 bases are TGCGCCAGCAGCCTCCGGACAGGGACAAATGAGCAGTTCTTC.

V and J are TRBV20-1 and TRBJ2-1; a possible D gene is TRBD1 (5 bases). V was cut by 3 bases and J by 10 bases, with 7 bases left in between. The germline gives CDR1 DFQATT, CDR2 SNEGSKA (reference sequence). The CDR3 has 10 amino acids. Here the CDR3 DNA reads TGCAGTGCTAGCCCAGGGGAGCAGTTCTTC. It yields the protein CSASPGEQFF.

The rearrangement joins TRBV5-1 to TRBJ1-1; 9 bases align to TRBD1. The V gene end was trimmed by 4 bases and the J gene end by 5 bases; junction bases not matched to a gene: 9. The CDR3 spans 15 residues. In germline, CDR1 is SGHRS, CDR2 YFSETQ. CDR3 in DNA: TGCGCCAGCAGCCCCACAGGGGGCGCGGGGACTGAAGCTTTCTTT. This codes for CASSPTGGAGTEAFF.

The CDR3 loop reads CASTSTGGELFF. Here the CDR3 DNA reads TGTGCCAGCACCTCTACAGGAGGGGAGCTGTTTTTT. This chain links TRBV27 with TRBJ2-2; D possibly corresponds to TRBD1 (5 bases). Germline assignment: CDR1 MNHEY and CDR2 SMNVEV (reference sequence). The CDR3 totals 12 residues. V was clipped by 7 bases and J by 8 bases, with 11 bases between them.

Here the CDR3 DNA reads TGTGCCATCAGTGATGGGTTGTCCTACGAGCAGTACTTC. As protein: CAISDGLSYEQYF. V usage is TRBV10-3 and J usage is TRBJ2-7; D unresolved. The ends were cut back, 3 bases at V and 1 base at J, with 7 bases in the middle. Germline V lookup: CDR1 ENHRY, CDR2 SYGVKD. There are 13 residues in the CDR3.

This clone was detected only a few times. The chain links TRBV5-1 to TRBJ1-1; D gene uncertain. V was shortened by 1 base and J by 1 base, with 11 bases between the two germline ends. Germline V gives CDR1 SGHRS, CDR2 YFSETQ. This CDR3 contains 15 residues. The CDR3 loop is CASSLNPGPNTEAFF. DNA for the CDR3: TGCGCCAGCAGCTTGAACCCAGGCCCGAACACTGAAGCTTTCTTT.

V gene TRBV27 combines with J gene TRBJ2-7, with D tentatively TRBD2 (5 bases). Germline loops: CDR1 MNHEY, CDR2 SMNVEV (reference sequence). The CDR3 length is 14 residues. Deletions cut 1 base from V and 5 bases from J, with 12 bases between. The CDR3 loop reads CASSLFGGGNEQYF. In nucleotides, the CDR3 is TGTGCCAGCAGTTTATTTGGCGGAGGTAACGAGCAGTACTTC.

The CDR3 region has the DNA TGTGCCAGCAGGGGGGACGGGAGCTCGAGGGGGTTCTTC. Its protein is CASRGDGSSRGFF. J is TRBJ2-1 and V is TRBV2; perhaps TRBD2 as D (6 bases). CDR1 and CDR2 (germline): SNHLY, FYNNEI. Trimming removed 6 bases at V and 15 bases at J, with 21 bases between. The CDR3 runs 13 residues.

V is TRBV7-8 and J is TRBJ2-7, with 8 bases that match TRBD1. Germline-derived CDR1 and CDR2 are SGHVS and FQNEAQ. The trim removed 10 bases at V and 3 bases at J, leaving 8 bases unmatched. The CDR3 length is 13 residues. The DNA for the CDR3 is TGTGCCACAAGACAGGGGCTAATCTACGAGCAGTACTTC. The encoded protein is CATRQGLIYEQYF.

The chain uses TRBV7-8 and TRBJ2-5, with 7 positions matching TRBD2. V gave up 4 bases and J gave up 5 bases; unmatched junction bases: 10. The CDR3 totals 15 residues. Per the germline V gene, CDR1 is SGHVS and CDR2 is FQNEAQ. CDR3 in amino acids: CASSYQRGLVETQYF. DNA of the CDR3: TGTGCCAGCAGCTACCAGAGAGGACTAGTGGAGACCCAGTACTTC.

This chain connects TRBV5-1 to TRBJ2-5; TRBD2 matches 12 bases. This CDR3 is built from 16 residues. Germline V lookup: CDR1 SGHRS, CDR2 YFSETQ. V lost 4 bases to trimming and J lost 4 bases; unmatched junction nucleotides: 8. The CDR3 loop is CASSPGLAGTGETQYF. CDR3 nucleotide sequence: TGCGCCAGCAGCCCAGGACTAGCGGGAACGGGAGAGACCCAGTACTTC. Filled out from reference TRBV5-1 and TRBJ2-5, the complete variable domain reads KAGVTQTPRYLIKTRGQQVTLSCSPISGHRSVSWYQQTPGQGLQFLFEYFSETQRNKGNFPGRFSGRQFSNSRSEMNVSTLELGDSALYLCASSPGLAGTGETQYFGPGTRLLVL.

The rearrangement joins TRBV2 to TRBJ2-7; 7 nucleotides line up with TRBD2. The CDR3 spans 16 residues. Trimming removed 2 bases from V and 9 bases from J; junction bases left unmatched: 16. Germline values: CDR1 SNHLY, CDR2 FYNNEI. This chain's CDR3 is CASSESVSSGPGGQYF. In DNA form, the CDR3 reads TGTGCCAGCAGTGAAAGTGTGTCTAGCGGCCCGGGGGGGCAGTACTTC.

The J gene is TRBJ2-7, the V gene TRBV9; D call uncertain. The V end was cut by 4 bases, the J end by 0 bases, with 8 bases between. From germline, CDR1 is SGDLS and CDR2 YYNGEE. This CDR3 has 13 amino acids. CDR3 DNA sequence: TGTGCCAGCAGCCCGCGAGGCTCCTACGAGCAGTACTTC. It codes for CASSPRGSYEQYF.

The chain is built from TRBV30 and TRBJ1-2; 8 bases align to TRBD1. Trimming cost V 1 base and J 4 bases; bases outside gene matches: 11. CDR3 length: 16 amino acids. In germline, CDR1 is GTSNPN, CDR2 SVGIG (reference sequence). Here the CDR3 reads CAWSAMGTGGGYGYTF. The CDR3 nucleotides read TGTGCCTGGAGTGCTATGGGGACAGGAGGAGGCTATGGCTACACCTTC.

The chain is built from TRBV30 and TRBJ2-1, with TRBD2 matching 13 bases. This CDR3 contains 14 residues. Trimming took 8 bases from V and 6 from J; bases not matched to a gene: 7. Germline CDR1 and CDR2: GTSNPN and SVGIG (reference sequence). In nucleotides, the CDR3 is TGTGCCCGGCGAGGGACTAGCGGGACCAATGAGCAGTTCTTC. This sequence encodes CARRGTSGTNEQFF.

V usage is TRBV6-6 and J usage is TRBJ2-3; 7 nucleotides agree with TRBD2. V gave up 6 bases and J gave up 1 base; unmatched junction bases: 4. CDR3 length: 14 amino acids. Looked up from germline, CDR1 is MNHNY and CDR2 is SVGAGI (reference sequence). The CDR3 DNA sequence: TGTGCCAGCAGCTCTAGCGGCCGCACAGATACGCAGTATTTT. Protein product: CASSSSGRTDTQYF.

The chain recombines TRBV7-2 with TRBJ2-2; 11 positions agree with TRBD2. Germline CDR1 SGHTA, CDR2 FQGNSA. CDR3 length: 16 residues. V shed 0 bases and J 4 bases; nucleotides not matched to a gene: 1. Here the CDR3 reads CASSLAGLAATGELFF. CDR3 sequence (DNA): TGTGCCAGCAGCTTAGCGGGACTAGCGGCCACCGGGGAGCTGTTTTTT.

The V call is TRBV5-5, the J call TRBJ2-4; D is perhaps TRBD1 or TRBD2 (6 bases each). Trimming took 1 base from V and 8 from J, leaving 19 bases between them. The germline CDR1 and CDR2 sequences are SGHKS and YYEKEE (reference sequence). This CDR3 comprises 16 residues. The CDR3 DNA sequence: TGTGCCAGCAGCTTGTCGACCGGGGGCGTTTGGGACATTCAGTACTTC. Protein: CASSLSTGGVWDIQYF. Variable domain in full (rest from reference TRBV5-5 and TRBJ2-4): DAGVTQSPTHLIKTRGQQVTLRCSPISGHKSVSWYQQVLGQGPQFIFQYYEKEERGRGNFPDRFSARQFPNYSSELNVNALLLGDSALYLCASSLSTGGVWDIQYFGAGTRLSVL.

In this sample, this clone turned up once. V usage is TRBV2 and J usage is TRBJ2-1; no clear D. The CDR3 is made up of 12 amino acids. Trimming removed 4 bases at V and 9 bases at J, with 10 bases between. The germline gives CDR1 SNHLY, CDR2 FYNNEI. The CDR3 region has the DNA TGTGCCAGCAGTGCTCGATTCAGTGAGCAGTTCTTC. Amino acids: CASSARFSEQFF.

The chain recombines TRBV25-1 with TRBJ2-5, with D tentatively TRBD1 (6 bases). Between the trimmed V and J ends, which lost 5 bases and 7 bases, there was a span of 11 bases. CDR1 MGHDK and CDR2 SYGVNS come from the germline V gene. The CDR3 runs to 12 residues. CDR3: CASSRTAPTQYF. The CDR3 bases are TGTGCCAGCAGTAGGACAGCACCGACCCAGTACTTC.

The gene calls are TRBV6-5 and TRBJ2-7; D might be TRBD2 (6 bases). V lost 0 bases and J lost 2, with 8 bases in between. CDR3 length: 14 amino acids. CDR1 is MNHEY and CDR2 is SVGAGI in the germline V gene. CDR3 nucleotides: TGTGCCAGCAGTTACTCATCGGGAGCCTACGAGCAGTACTTC. Amino acids: CASSYSSGAYEQYF.